This T cell receptor (beta chain) was documented in a study of radiotherapy plus CTLA-4 blockade in lung cancer. This CDR3 region has 17 residues. V lost 0 bases, J lost 4 bases, and 6 bases stayed unmatched. Germline CDR1 reads SGHRS; CDR2 reads YFSETQ. Using immunoSEQ multiplex PCR, the repertoire was profiled, and TCRdb retains in-frame clones only, with some absent. The sample holds some 50,000 clones; 65% to 80% are singletons and the top ten take 3.2%. The chain combines TRBV5-1 with TRBJ2-3, with 12 positions matching TRBD2. The specimen was peripheral blood, collected from a patient treated with radiotherapy plus ipilimumab. The receptor's source is a human donor with non-small cell lung cancer who had a partial response to radiotherapy plus ipilimumab. The CDR3: CASSLAASGGAADTQYF. In DNA, the CDR3 is TGCGCCAGCAGCTTGGCGGCTAGCGGGGGGGCGGCAGATACGCAGTATTTT. The variable domain in full, completed from reference TRBV5-1 and TRBJ2-3, reads KAGVTQTPRYLIKTRGQQVTLSCSPISGHRSVSWYQQTPGQGLQFLFEYFSETQRNKGNFPGRFSGRQFSNSRSEMNVSTLELGDSALYLCASSLAASGGAADTQYFGPGTRLTVL.